These T cell receptor beta chains were read from a single sample in a study of response to subunit inactivated influenza vaccine. TCRdb re-analysed the RT-PCR reads in MiXCR, keeping a single row per CDR3 protein. The sample lists about 650,000 distinct CDR3 sequences, less than 15% occurring once. The source was PBMCs from blood, collected 14 to 15 days before vaccination. The receptors stem from a man aged 50 to 60 who received an inactivated influenza vaccine. Both conserved end residues are part of each CDR3. Fields, in order: V gene, clone size, D gene, J gene, CDR3 protein, CDR3 DNA. D genes are given only for firm matches. Where a row states a size, it is once, few, many or the class of an expanded clone; other rows omit it.

TRBV28,few,NA,TRBJ2-1,CASSLTTLRGNEQFF,TGTGCCAGCAGTCTAACCACTCTCAGAGGTAATGAGCAGTTCTTC
TRBV4-2,many,NA,TRBJ2-3,CASSQDASVGTDTQYF,TGTGCCAGCAGCCAAGATGCTAGCGTGGGCACAGATACGCAGTATTTT
TRBV30,few,TRBD1,TRBJ1-2,CAWSVQGKSGYTF,TGTGCCTGGAGTGTACAGGGGAAATCTGGCTACACCTTC
TRBV5-1,NA,NA,TRBJ2-2,CASSLNVWIVGPTSTGELFF,TGCGCCAGCAGCTTGAATGTGTGGATTGTAGGCCCTACGAGCACCGGGGAGCTGTTTTTT
TRBV28,many,TRBD1,TRBJ1-2,CASLPGQGIFYGYTF,TGTGCCAGCCTCCCGGGACAGGGGATATTCTATGGCTACACCTTC
TRBV18,few,NA,TRBJ2-7,CASSPGRGYEQYF,TGTGCCAGCTCACCAGGTAGGGGATACGAGCAGTACTTC
TRBV29-1,NA,NA,TRBJ2-2,CSVGSSLNTGELFF,TGCAGCGTTGGGTCCAGCTTGAACACCGGGGAGCTGTTTTTT
TRBV6-5,many,TRBD2,TRBJ2-5,CASSSGLAVQETQYF,TGTGCCAGCAGTTCGGGACTAGCGGTCCAAGAGACCCAGTACTTC
TRBV20-1,NA,TRBD2,TRBJ2-7,CSAPSGFAAYEQYF,TGCAGTGCTCCTAGCGGGTTCGCCGCCTACGAGCAGTACTTC
TRBV6-6,NA,NA,TRBJ2-3,CASTKTRTDTQYF,TGTGCCAGCACCAAGACCCGCACAGATACGCAGTATTTT
TRBV5-1,few,TRBD1,TRBJ2-1,CASSPAGQGTNEQFF,TGCGCCAGCAGCCCGGCGGGACAGGGGACGAATGAGCAGTTCTTC
TRBV4-2,NA,TRBD1,TRBJ1-4,CASSQGGDRGLANEKLFF,TGTGCCAGCAGCCAAGGCGGGGACAGGGGGCTTGCTAATGAAAAACTGTTTTTT
TRBV12-3/TRBV12-4,NA,NA,TRBJ2-5,CASRVGPIPQETQYF,TGTGCCAGCAGAGTGGGCCCGATCCCGCAAGAGACCCAGTACTTC
TRBV5-4,NA,NA,TRBJ1-3,CASSARAPDSGNTIYF,TGTGCCAGCAGCGCGCGGGCTCCGGACTCTGGAAACACCATATATTTT
TRBV2,few,NA,TRBJ2-7,CASSDRQVTYEQYF,TGTGCCAGCAGTGACCGACAGGTCACCTACGAGCAGTACTTC
TRBV30,few,NA,TRBJ1-1,CAWIGNTEAFF,TGTGCCTGGATTGGGAACACTGAAGCTTTCTTT
TRBV5-1,few,TRBD1,TRBJ2-6,CASSLALDRVGSGANVLTF,TGCGCCAGCAGCTTGGCCCTGGACAGGGTGGGCTCTGGGGCCAACGTCCTGACTTTC
TRBV29-1,many,TRBD2,TRBJ2-1,CSVEGVHTSGRDNEQFF,TGCAGCGTTGAAGGAGTTCACACTAGCGGGAGGGACAATGAGCAGTTCTTC
TRBV4-3,many,TRBD2,TRBJ2-1,CASTPELAGGPNEQFF,TGCGCCAGCACCCCAGAACTAGCGGGGGGACCCAATGAGCAGTTCTTC
TRBV7-8,NA,TRBD1,TRBJ2-5,CASSLTTGGTQYF,TGTGCCAGCAGCTTAACTACAGGGGGGACCCAGTACTTC
TRBV7-2,NA,TRBD2,TRBJ2-1,CASSLALAGEQFF,TGTGCCAGCAGCTTAGCTCTAGCGGGAGAACAGTTCTTC
TRBV9,few,TRBD1,TRBJ1-2,CASSPQGRGEVYGYTF,TGTGCCAGCAGCCCCCAGGGCAGGGGGGAGGTTTATGGCTACACCTTC
TRBV4-1,many,NA,TRBJ2-5,CASSQDYNPTWGLEDQETQYF,TGCGCCAGCAGCCAAGATTACAACCCAACTTGGGGATTGGAAGACCAAGAGACCCAGTACTTC
TRBV3-1,NA,TRBD2,TRBJ2-5,CASSQGTSGMETQYF,TGTGCCAGCAGCCAAGGGACTAGCGGGATGGAGACCCAGTACTTC
TRBV5-1,NA,NA,TRBJ2-5,CASSYPRRGGSRETQYF,TGCGCCAGCAGCTATCCCCGACGTGGGGGCTCGAGAGAGACCCAGTACTTC
TRBV7-2,NA,TRBD2,TRBJ2-1,CASSTGSGGYNEQFF,TGTGCCAGCAGCACGGGTAGCGGGGGGTACAATGAGCAGTTCTTC
TRBV28,many,NA,TRBJ1-4,CASRRAYNEKLFF,TGTGCCAGCAGAAGGGCTTATAATGAAAAACTGTTTTTT
TRBV2,NA,NA,TRBJ2-5,CASSELGQAKETQYF,TGTGCCAGCAGTGAATTAGGTCAGGCCAAAGAGACCCAGTACTTC
TRBV5-1,NA,NA,TRBJ1-1,CASSLAPGGNTEAFF,TGCGCCAGCAGCTTGGCCCCCGGCGGGAACACTGAAGCTTTCTTT
TRBV5-1,NA,NA,TRBJ2-5,CASSLRHTQETQYF,TGCGCCAGCAGCTTGCGACATACCCAAGAGACCCAGTACTTC
TRBV29-1,many,NA,TRBJ2-3,CSVETGGRTDTQYF,TGCAGCGTTGAAACGGGGGGCCGCACAGATACGCAGTATTTT
TRBV5-1,NA,NA,TRBJ1-1,CASSRGWTENTEAFF,TGCGCCAGCAGTAGGGGTTGGACGGAGAACACTGAAGCTTTCTTT
TRBV11-2,NA,TRBD2,TRBJ2-1,CASSREGLSYNEQFF,TGTGCCAGCAGTCGGGAGGGACTCTCCTACAATGAGCAGTTCTTC
TRBV29-1,NA,TRBD1,TRBJ1-1,CSVEDGYRGTEAFF,TGCAGCGTTGAAGATGGCTACAGGGGCACTGAAGCTTTCTTT
TRBV10-3,few,NA,TRBJ2-4,CAISDSVAKNIQYF,TGTGCCATCAGTGATTCGGTAGCCAAAAACATTCAGTACTTC
TRBV4-3,many,NA,TRBJ1-5,CASSQVWGVNQPQHF,TGCGCCAGCAGCCAAGTTTGGGGTGTCAATCAGCCCCAGCATTTT
TRBV7-2,many,NA,TRBJ2-7,CASSLVAAKDEQYF,TGTGCCAGCAGCTTAGTTGCCGCTAAGGACGAGCAGTACTTC
TRBV6-5,NA,NA,TRBJ2-6,CASSLYRVSGANVLTF,TGTGCCAGCAGTTTATACAGGGTTTCGGGGGCCAACGTCCTGACTTTC
TRBV29-1,NA,TRBD1,TRBJ2-3,CSVDDSIGGFRTDTQYF,TGCAGCGTTGACGATTCCATAGGGGGCTTCCGCACAGATACGCAGTATTTT
TRBV9,few,TRBD1,TRBJ2-6,CASSVGGTGTSGANVLTF,TGTGCCAGCAGCGTAGGCGGGACAGGGACATCTGGGGCCAACGTCCTGACTTTC
TRBV6-5,many,TRBD1,TRBJ2-7,CASNGGQGGYEQYF,TGTGCCAGCAACGGGGGACAGGGAGGCTACGAGCAGTACTTC
TRBV3-1,NA,NA,TRBJ2-1,CASSRAGKGEQFF,TGTGCCAGCAGCCGAGCCGGGAAGGGTGAGCAGTTCTTC
TRBV5-1,many,NA,TRBJ1-2,CASSVGVRVYGYTF,TGCGCCAGCAGCGTGGGAGTCAGGGTGTATGGCTACACCTTC
TRBV12-3/TRBV12-4,NA,NA,TRBJ1-1,CASSFRGASEAFF,TGTGCCAGCAGTTTTAGGGGAGCCTCTGAAGCTTTCTTT
TRBV4-3,few,NA,TRBJ2-1,CASSLGHIGGNEQFF,TGCGCCAGCAGCCTCGGGCACATCGGGGGCAATGAGCAGTTCTTC